These 15 T cell receptor beta chains were sequenced from one sample in a study of long-term antiretroviral therapy in people with HIV. At the survey level, the v3.0 immunoSEQ assay was run. Produced via immunoSEQ multiplex PCR; TCRdb's table is partial and in-frame only. The table has 21,000 or so clones, around 89% seen once. The source material was unsorted PBMCs, sampled 2.3 years after starting antiretroviral therapy. Receptor source: a man in his 60s with HIV.

The rearrangement links TRBV5-1 to TRBJ1-1, with D possibly TRBD1 on 6 matching bases. Trimming left V 4 bases short and J 1 base short, with 11 bases between. Germline CDR1 and CDR2: SGHRS and YFSETQ. CDR3 length: 14 amino acids. DNA for the CDR3: TGCGCCAGCAGCATCCAGGGGCAGAACACTGAAGCTTTCTTT. It codes for CASSIQGQNTEAFF.

The chain is built from TRBV13 and TRBJ2-7; D is undetermined. With 5 bases removed from V and 6 bases from J, the gap between germline ends came to 11 bases. Germline V lookup: CDR1 PRHDT, CDR2 FYEKMQ (reference sequence). The CDR3 is 12 residues long. This chain's CDR3 is CASSPNGPEQYF. The CDR3 DNA reads as TGTGCCAGCAGCCCCAACGGGCCCGAGCAGTACTTC.

This clone is a singleton in its sample. One end of the junction is discordant with germline, which a read error may explain. The rearrangement joins TRBV5-1 to TRBJ2-5; 9 bases line up with TRBD1. This CDR3 region has 15 residues. Germline CDR1 and CDR2: SGHRS and YFSETQ. Written as DNA, the CDR3 is TGCGCCAGCAGTTTGGGTCCGGACAGGGGTGAGACCCAGTACTTC. Its translation is CASSLGPDRGETQYF.

This clone was observed a single time. This chain uses TRBV5-1 with TRBJ1-1, with 8 bases fitting TRBD1. The CDR3 length is 14 residues. V lost 4 bases and J lost 7; bases outside the gene matches: 9. Per germline, CDR1 SGHRS and CDR2 YFSETQ. CDR3 sequence reads: CASSSRQGRGEAFF. The CDR3 DNA sequence: TGCGCCAGCAGCAGCAGACAGGGGAGGGGTGAAGCTTTCTTT.

J is TRBJ2-7 and V is TRBV9; the match to TRBD2 covers 12 bases. V trimming: 0 bases; J trimming: 5 bases; junction bases outside the gene matches: 9. Germline lookup yields CDR1 SGDLS and CDR2 YYNGEE. The CDR3 covers 17 residues. The CDR3 region has the DNA TGTGCCAGCAGCGTAGGTCTAGCGGGAGGGCCAGGGGACGAGCAGTACTTC. This sequence encodes CASSVGLAGGPGDEQYF. The full variable domain, its missing parts supplied by reference TRBV9 and TRBJ2-7, is DSGVTQTPKHLITATGQRVTLRCSPRSGDLSVYWYQQSLDQGLQFLIQYYNGEERAKGNILERFSAQQFPDLHSELNLSSLELGDSALYFCASSVGLAGGPGDEQYFGPGTRLTVT.

This sequence joins TRBV29-1 and TRBJ2-3; no clear D gene. The V end was cut by 4 bases, the J end by 6 bases, with 11 bases between. The CDR3 length is 12 residues. Germline CDR1 and CDR2: SQVTM and ANQGSEA. CDR3 nucleotides: TGCAGCGTTGCCCCCCCGACCGATACGCAGTATTTT. As protein: CSVAPPTDTQYF.

The CDR3 spells CASSLQTGTDQHF. Here the CDR3 DNA reads TGTGCCAGCAGCTTGCAGACCGGGACAGACCAGCATTTT. The chain carries TRBV7-9 and TRBJ1-5; 7 nucleotides line up with TRBD1. The CDR3 runs 13 residues. CDR1 and CDR2 from the germline V gene are SEHNR and FQNEAQ (reference sequence). After removal of 3 bases from V and 12 bases from J, the junction contained 8 bases not matched to a gene.

This chain uses TRBV5-1 with TRBJ2-1; a weak D match, TRBD1 (5 bases). The V end was cut by 2 bases, the J end by 8 bases, with 17 bases between. The germline gives CDR1 SGHRS, CDR2 YFSETQ. This CDR3 comprises 15 residues. The CDR3 spells CASSLTQGTWDEQFF. In DNA form, the CDR3 reads TGCGCCAGCAGCTTAACTCAGGGTACGTGGGATGAGCAGTTCTTC.

In this sample, this clone turned up once. The V and J genes are TRBV6-5 and TRBJ2-1; possibly TRBD2 for D (6 bases). Trimming took off 4 bases at V and 9 bases at J, with 10 bases between the two ends. Germline-derived CDR1 and CDR2 are MNHEY and SVGAGI. The CDR3 totals 12 residues. As DNA, the CDR3 is TGTGCCAGCAGTTTAAGGAGGGGTGAGCAGTTCTTC. This codes for CASSLRRGEQFF.

V usage is TRBV5-8 and J usage is TRBJ2-2, with no clear D. CDR1 and CDR2 (germline): SGHTS, YDEGEE. Trimming removed 1 base at V and 0 bases at J, with 13 bases between. This CDR3 is built from 17 residues. The CDR3 is CASSLLDLFANTGELFF. The CDR3 coding sequence is TGTGCCAGCAGCTTGCTAGACCTATTCGCGAACACCGGGGAGCTGTTTTTT. Looking up the rest from reference TRBV5-8 and TRBJ2-2 gives the full variable domain: EAGVTQSPTHLIKTRGQQATLRCSPISGHTSVYWYQQALGLGLQFLLWYDEGEERNRGNFPPRFSGRQFPNYSSELNVNALELEDSALYLCASSLLDLFANTGELFFGEGSRLTVL.

This chain connects TRBV18 to TRBJ2-3; 9 nucleotides align to TRBD1. The V segment lost 4 bases and the J segment 1 base; nucleotides outside the gene matches: 3. CDR3 length: 15 amino acids. Germline values: CDR1 KGHSH, CDR2 LQKENI. This chain's CDR3 is CASSQQGAGTDTQYF. CDR3 nucleotide sequence: TGTGCCAGCTCACAACAGGGGGCTGGCACAGATACGCAGTATTTT. Full variable domain (missing parts from reference TRBV18 and TRBJ2-3): NAGVMQNPRHLVRRRGQEARLRCSPMKGHSHVYWYRQLPEEGLKFMVYLQKENIIDESGMPKERFSAEFPKEGPSILRIQQVVRGDSAAYFCASSQQGAGTDTQYFGPGTRLTVL.

The chain carries TRBV19 and TRBJ2-3; unclear D gene. V gave up 1 base and J gave up 6 bases, with 8 bases separating them. CDR3 length equals 13 residues. CDR1 is LNHDA, CDR2 SQIVND, per germline (reference sequence). CDR3 sequence (DNA): TGTGCCAGTAGTATAGGGCTCAGGGATACGCAGTATTTT. This sequence encodes CASSIGLRDTQYF.

The V gene is TRBV30, the J gene TRBJ1-6; D possibly corresponds to TRBD1 (5 bases). The CDR3 runs 13 residues. Looked up from germline, CDR1 is GTSNPN and CDR2 is SVGIG (reference sequence). V dropped 1 base and J dropped 10 bases, with 11 bases sitting between them. The chain's CDR3 is CAWSGRGRSPLHF. Written as DNA, the CDR3 is TGTGCCTGGAGTGGGAGGGGTCGATCACCCCTCCACTTT.

The genes are TRBV23-1 and TRBJ2-3; 9 bases align to TRBD2. TRBV23-1 is an ORF for which the function is uncertain. The V gene end was trimmed by 9 bases and the J gene end by 3 bases; junction bases not matched to a gene: 4. The CDR3 extends over 13 amino acids. CDR3 sequence reads: CASRLAATDTQYF. The CDR3 DNA follows: TGCGCCAGTCGACTAGCGGCTACAGATACGCAGTATTTT.

V and J are TRBV10-1 and TRBJ1-1; D is undetermined. This CDR3 spans 14 amino acids. V lost 0 bases and J 4 bases, leaving 9 bases between the germline ends. The germline gives CDR1 WNHNN, CDR2 SYGVQD (reference sequence). CDR3 residues: CASSESRWSTEAFF. CDR3 DNA: TGCGCCAGCAGTGAGTCGAGGTGGAGCACTGAAGCTTTCTTT.